These T cell receptor beta chains were read from a single sample in a study of neurological immune-mediated disorders. Using its own MiXCR run on the 5' RACE reads, TCRdb lists one record per CDR3 protein. This table holds 100,000 to 150,000 distinct CDR3 sequences, roughly 3.2% found once. The sample was PBMCs. These TCRs come from a woman under 40 with multiple sclerosis. Both conserved end residues are part of each CDR3. The D gene is left open where the match is weak. Not all rows give a size; the values are once, few, many and, for expanded clones, a class.

TRBV20-1	TRBJ1-1	many	.	TGCAGTGCTAGAGTTTTAACAGTGAACACTGAAGCTTTCTTT	CSARVLTVNTEAFF
TRBV3-1	TRBJ2-5	many	.	TGTGCCAGCAGCCAAGAGGAAGGGCGACAGAGTCTCCAAGAGACCCAGTACTTC	CASSQEEGRQSLQETQYF
TRBV11-2	TRBJ2-1	many	.	TGTGCCAGCAGCTTAACGGGCTACCGCGCCGAGCAGTTCTTC	CASSLTGYRAEQFF
TRBV12-3/TRBV12-4	TRBJ2-7	many	.	TGTGCCAGCAGTTTGAGAGGTTTGAGGAGCGGGACACAACAATCCTACGAGCAGTACTTC	CASSLRGLRSGTQQSYEQYF
TRBV6-5	TRBJ2-7	many	.	TGTGCCAGCCAGCCGGGGCCAGGCTACGAGCAGTACTTC	CASQPGPGYEQYF
TRBV6-5	TRBJ2-7	many	.	TGTGCCAGCAGTTACGGCATCGGCTACGAGCAGTACTTC	CASSYGIGYEQYF
TRBV20-1	TRBJ1-1	many	.	TGCAGTGCTAGTCGCAGACCAGGGACTGAAGCTTTCTTT	CSASRRPGTEAFF
TRBV5-1	TRBJ1-1	many	.	TGCGCCAGCAGCGCTGGGACGGCGAGGACTGAAGCTTTCTTT	CASSAGTARTEAFF
TRBV20-1	TRBJ2-7	many	.	TGCAGTGCCGAGCGGGCCACGTACGAGCAGTACTTC	CSAERATYEQYF
TRBV7-2	TRBJ2-6	many	.	TGTGCCAGCAGCCGTGGGGTTACTGGGGCCAACGTCCTGACTTTC	CASSRGVTGANVLTF
TRBV15	TRBJ1-1	many	.	TGTGCCACCAGCAAAAGATTGGTGGGGTATTTGAACACTGAAGCTTTCTTT	CATSKRLVGYLNTEAFF
TRBV10-3	TRBJ1-1	many	.	TGTGCCATCAGTGCTGGGTCCGGAGGGGCCGAAGCTTTCTTT	CAISAGSGGAEAFF
TRBV5-1	TRBJ1-5	many	.	TGCGCCAGCAGCTTGCAACCCAGCTTGAATCAGCCCCAGCATTTT	CASSLQPSLNQPQHF
TRBV5-5	TRBJ1-5	many	.	TGTGCCAGCAGTTATGGTTTCGCAGGGTACAGCAATCAGCCCCAGCATTTT	CASSYGFAGYSNQPQHF
TRBV11-2	TRBJ2-7	.	TRBD1	TGTGCCAGCAGCGGAATGACAGGGGATTCCTACGAGCAGTACTTC	CASSGMTGDSYEQYF
TRBV12-3/TRBV12-4	TRBJ2-4	many	.	TGTGCCAGCAGTTTAACCGGGACCAAAAACATTCAGTACTTC	CASSLTGTKNIQYF
TRBV14	TRBJ1-6	few	.	TGTGCCAGCAGCCTACATGGGAGTTCACCCCTCAACTTT	CASSLHGSSPLNF
TRBV27	TRBJ2-3	many	TRBD2	TGTGCCAGCAGTTTGCGTCGTCTAGCGGGGGGGCCCCATACGCAGTATTTT	CASSLRRLAGGPHTQYF
TRBV6-5	TRBJ1-4	many	.	TGTGCCAGCAGTTTCCTCCGGCAGGACCCAACTAATGAAAAACTGTTTTTT	CASSFLRQDPTNEKLFF
TRBV18	TRBJ1-2	few	TRBD1	TGTGCCAGCTCACAAGGGACAGCCTCCATCTATGGCTACACCTTC	CASSQGTASIYGYTF
TRBV27	TRBJ2-7	many	.	TGTGCCAGCAGGGGGGGCTACGAGCAGTACTTC	CASRGGYEQYF
TRBV5-6	TRBJ2-5	many	TRBD2	TGTGCCAGCGCCCGGGGGAGGGTTAACCAAGAGACCCAGTACTTC	CASARGRVNQETQYF
TRBV27	TRBJ2-1	few	TRBD1	TGTGCCAGCAGTTCTAGGGGGCATGAGCAGTTCTTC	CASSSRGHEQFF
TRBV20-1	TRBJ1-1	many	.	TGCAGTGCTAGGGACCCGGAGGGAGCTTTCTTT	CSARDPEGAFF
TRBV20-1	TRBJ2-1	many	.	TGCAGTGCTAGTTTTTTGGTCAATGAGCAGTTCTTC	CSASFLVNEQFF
TRBV5-1	TRBJ2-7	many	.	TGCGCCAGCAAGGTAGAGCCGCCAAGCTCCTACGAGCAGTACTTC	CASKVEPPSSYEQYF
TRBV10-3	TRBJ1-5	.	TRBD1	TGTGCCACCTCGCAACGGACAGGGGATAGCAATCAGCCCCAGCATTTT	CATSQRTGDSNQPQHF
TRBV7-9	TRBJ1-6	many	.	TGTGCCAGCAGCCAGGGGACGCTTAATTCACCCCTCCACTTT	CASSQGTLNSPLHF
TRBV20-1	TRBJ1-3	.	.	TGCAGTGCTAGAGATGCGGCAGGGAAGATGGCCACCATATATTTT	CSARDAAGKMATIYF
TRBV20-1	TRBJ2-4	many	TRBD2	TGCAGTGTCAGCGGGAGACTAGCCAAAAACATTCAGTACTTC	CSVSGRLAKNIQYF
TRBV7-2	TRBJ1-3	many	.	TGTGCCAGCAGCTTAGACGGCAGGGTAACAGCTGGAAACACCATATATTTT	CASSLDGRVTAGNTIYF
TRBV20-1	TRBJ2-7	many	.	TGCAGTGCTAGAGCTCAGTGGCCCACTTCCTACGAGCAGTACTTC	CSARAQWPTSYEQYF
TRBV20-1	TRBJ1-2	many	.	TGCAGTGCTAGAGATTCAGTAGCCAACTATGGCTACACCTTC	CSARDSVANYGYTF
TRBV15	TRBJ1-1	many	.	TGTGCCACCAGCAGACCCGGTATGAACACTGAAGCTTTCTTT	CATSRPGMNTEAFF
TRBV20-1	TRBJ1-2	few	TRBD1	TGCAGTGCTAGATATTTAGACAGGGGGGTGTATGGCTACACCTTC	CSARYLDRGVYGYTF
TRBV5-1	TRBJ2-5	.	TRBD2	TGCGCCAGCAGCCTACTAGCGGGGGGACGGGGAGAGACCCAGTACTTC	CASSLLAGGRGETQYF
TRBV5-4	TRBJ2-5	many	TRBD2	TGTGCCAGCACCGCGGACCGACTAGCTTTAGAGACCCAGTACTTC	CASTADRLALETQYF
TRBV20-1	TRBJ2-3	many	TRBD2	TGCAGTGCTTGGACTAGCGGACCCACAGATACGCAGTATTTT	CSAWTSGPTDTQYF
TRBV5-5	TRBJ1-2	many	.	TGTGCCAGCAGCCCCACGGGGGCGCGAGGCTACACCTTC	CASSPTGARGYTF
TRBV4-3	TRBJ2-1	many	.	TGCGCCAGCGGGTTTGGCGGGAAGGGGAATGAGCAGTTCTTC	CASGFGGKGNEQFF
TRBV14	TRBJ1-2	many	.	TGTGCCAGCAGCCAAAACAACTATGGCTACACCTTC	CASSQNNYGYTF
TRBV29-1	TRBJ2-1	many	.	TGCAGCGTTGGTTTACAAGCAGTGAATGAGCAGTTCTTC	CSVGLQAVNEQFF
TRBV19	TRBJ2-3	many	.	TGTGCCAGTAGTGCAGGAGGGGTCAGGGCAGATACGCAGTATTTT	CASSAGGVRADTQYF
TRBV6-1	TRBJ1-1	.	.	TGTGCCAGCAGTGACCCTAATAGGGGTCTAAACGCTGAAGCTTTCTTT	CASSDPNRGLNAEAFF
TRBV5-1	TRBJ2-1	many	TRBD1	TGCGCCAGCAGCCCGGGGACAGGCTCCTACAATGAGCAGTTCTTC	CASSPGTGSYNEQFF
TRBV5-1	TRBJ2-6	.	.	TGCGCCAGCAGCTTGGGGGCTTCCACTGGGGCCAACGTCCTGACTTTC	CASSLGASTGANVLTF
TRBV7-6	TRBJ2-2	many	TRBD1	TGTGCCAGCAGTCCATTCCCCGGGACAGGGCGGACCGGGGAGCTGTTTTTT	CASSPFPGTGRTGELFF
TRBV19	TRBJ1-4	.	.	TGTGCCTGTGGACAGATAACAACTAATGAAAAACTGTTTTTT	CACGQITTNEKLFF
TRBV6-5	TRBJ2-1	few	.	TGTGACAGCCGAAATTACAATGAGCAGTTCTTC	CDSRNYNEQFF
TRBV7-2	TRBJ2-7	many	TRBD1	TGTGCCAGCAGCCACACACGAGGAGGGACAGGGCAAGGAGAGCAGTACTTC	CASSHTRGGTGQGEQYF